This TCR beta chain came from a study of cytomegalovirus exposure and HLA in healthy donors. Nominal health characterized the donors when sampled, though unrecorded immune exposures were likely. The PCR employed 60 Vbeta primers together with 13 Jbeta primers. Data came from immunoSEQ multiplex PCR; TCRdb stores just in-frame clones and leaves some out. The data contain around 200,000 clones, approximately 84% of them singletons. General study findings and limits: It has been reported that TCR beta sequences accurately predicted the HLA-A and HLA-B alleles of most subjects. Further analysis, carried out later, found HLA-associated TCR beta chains more clonally expanded than equally common other chains. Later work associated 16,951 TCR beta sequences with HLA alleles at 0.05 false discovery rate.

For this clone: Its antigen is undetermined.

The V and J ends lost 3 bases and 4 bases respectively, with 13 bases between them. Germline V lookup: CDR1 SGHAT, CDR2 FQNNGV. CDR3 length: 15 amino acids. This clonotype was sampled from a man aged 45 to 65 in good health and CMV-seronegative. The sequenced sample consisted of PBMCs. The chain couples TRBV11-2 to TRBJ1-5; D gene ambiguous. In DNA form, the CDR3 reads TGTGCCAGCAGCTTGGGCACGGATAGGAATCAGCCCCAGCATTTT. Residues: CASSLGTDRNQPQHF. Supplemented by reference TRBV11-2 and TRBJ1-5, the full variable domain reads EAGVAQSPRYKIIEKRQSVAFWCNPISGHATLYWYQQILGQGPKLLIQFQNNGVVDDSQLPKDRFSAERLKGVDSTLKIQPAKLEDSAVYLCASSLGTDRNQPQHFGDGTRLSIL.